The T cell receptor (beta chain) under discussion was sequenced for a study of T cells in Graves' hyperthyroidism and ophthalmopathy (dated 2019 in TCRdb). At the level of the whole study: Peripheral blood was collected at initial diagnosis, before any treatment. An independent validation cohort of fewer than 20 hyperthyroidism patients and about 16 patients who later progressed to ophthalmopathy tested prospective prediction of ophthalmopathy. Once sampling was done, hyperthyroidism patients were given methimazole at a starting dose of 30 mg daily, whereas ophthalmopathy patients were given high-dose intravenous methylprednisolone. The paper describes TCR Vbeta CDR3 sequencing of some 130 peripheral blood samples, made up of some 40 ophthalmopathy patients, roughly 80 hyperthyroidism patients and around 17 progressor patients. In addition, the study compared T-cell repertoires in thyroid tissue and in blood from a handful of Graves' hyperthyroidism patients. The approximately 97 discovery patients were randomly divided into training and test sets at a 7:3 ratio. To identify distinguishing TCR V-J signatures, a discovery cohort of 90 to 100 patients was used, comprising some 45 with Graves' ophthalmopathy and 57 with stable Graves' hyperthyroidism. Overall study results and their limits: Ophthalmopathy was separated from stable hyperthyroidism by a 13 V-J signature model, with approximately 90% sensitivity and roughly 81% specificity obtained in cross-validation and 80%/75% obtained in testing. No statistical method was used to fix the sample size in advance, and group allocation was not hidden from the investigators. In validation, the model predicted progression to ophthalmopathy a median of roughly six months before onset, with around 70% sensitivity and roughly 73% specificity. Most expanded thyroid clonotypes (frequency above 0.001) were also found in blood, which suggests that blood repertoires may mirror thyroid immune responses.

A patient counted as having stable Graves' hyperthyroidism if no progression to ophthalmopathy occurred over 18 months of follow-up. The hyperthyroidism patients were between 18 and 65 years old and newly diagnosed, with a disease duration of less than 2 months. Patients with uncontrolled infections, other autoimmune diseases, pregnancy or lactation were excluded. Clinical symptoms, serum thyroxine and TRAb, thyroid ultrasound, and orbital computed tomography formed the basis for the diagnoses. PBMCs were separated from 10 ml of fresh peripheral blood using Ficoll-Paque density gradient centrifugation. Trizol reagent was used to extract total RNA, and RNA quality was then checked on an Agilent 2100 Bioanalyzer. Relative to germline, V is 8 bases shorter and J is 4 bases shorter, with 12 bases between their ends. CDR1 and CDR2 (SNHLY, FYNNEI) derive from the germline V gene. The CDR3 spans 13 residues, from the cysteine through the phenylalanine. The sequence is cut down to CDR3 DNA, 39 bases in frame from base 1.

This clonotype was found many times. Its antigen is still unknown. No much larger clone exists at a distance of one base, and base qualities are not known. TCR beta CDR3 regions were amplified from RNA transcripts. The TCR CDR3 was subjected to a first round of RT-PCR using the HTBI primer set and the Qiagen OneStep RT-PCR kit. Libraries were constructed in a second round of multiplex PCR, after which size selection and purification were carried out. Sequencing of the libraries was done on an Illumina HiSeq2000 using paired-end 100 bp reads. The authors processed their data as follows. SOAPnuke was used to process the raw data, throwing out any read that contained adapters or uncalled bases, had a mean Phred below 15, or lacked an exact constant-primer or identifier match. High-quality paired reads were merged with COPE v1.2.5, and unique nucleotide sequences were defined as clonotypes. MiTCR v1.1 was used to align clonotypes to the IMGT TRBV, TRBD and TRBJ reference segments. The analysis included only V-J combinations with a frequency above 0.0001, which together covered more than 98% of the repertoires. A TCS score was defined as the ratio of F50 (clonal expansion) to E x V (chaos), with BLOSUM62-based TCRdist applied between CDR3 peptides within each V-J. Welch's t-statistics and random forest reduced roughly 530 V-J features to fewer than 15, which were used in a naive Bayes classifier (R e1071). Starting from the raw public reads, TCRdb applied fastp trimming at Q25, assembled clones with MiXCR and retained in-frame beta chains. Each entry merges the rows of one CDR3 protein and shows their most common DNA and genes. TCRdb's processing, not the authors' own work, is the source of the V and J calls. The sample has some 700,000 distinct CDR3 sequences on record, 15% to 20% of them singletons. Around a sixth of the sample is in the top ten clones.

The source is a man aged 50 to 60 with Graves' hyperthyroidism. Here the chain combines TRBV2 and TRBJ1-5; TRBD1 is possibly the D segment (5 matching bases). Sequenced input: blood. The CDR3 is CASGFQGNQPQHF. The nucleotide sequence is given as TGTGCCAGCGGGTTCCAGGGAAATCAGCCCCAGCATTTT.